The 27 T cell receptor beta chains reported below all come from one sample, sequenced in a study of cytomegalovirus exposure and HLA in healthy donors. It was with 60 Vbeta and 13 Jbeta primers that the PCR ran. This table comes from immunoSEQ multiplex PCR, and its TCRdb copy is limited to in-frame clones, with some not included. Of 160,000 or so clones listed, 70% to 85% are singletons. The sequencing input was PBMCs. The receptors derive from a man aged 35 to 55 in good health and CMV-seronegative.

The chain couples TRBV4-1 to TRBJ2-7, with 7 bases that match TRBD2. CDR3 length: 13 residues. The germline V gene has CDR1 MGHRA and CDR2 YSYEKL. The V segment lost 2 bases and the J segment 6 bases; nucleotides outside the gene matches: 4. DNA for the CDR3: TGCGCCAGCAGCCAAAAGCGGGGAATCGAGCAGTACTTC. Amino acid sequence: CASSQKRGIEQYF.

The rearrangement uses TRBV4-1 and TRBJ1-1; D might be TRBD1 (5 bases). The CDR3 covers 16 residues. Germline CDR1 is MGHRA and CDR2 is YSYEKL. V dropped 2 bases and J dropped 1 base, with 14 bases sitting between them. CDR3 protein: CASSQTSRQGNTEAFF. For the CDR3, the DNA is TGCGCCAGCAGCCAAACATCCCGGCAGGGGAACACTGAAGCTTTCTTT.

The V call is TRBV10-3, the J call TRBJ1-2; 7 bases are shared with TRBD1. Germline values: CDR1 ENHRY, CDR2 SYGVKD. The CDR3 extends over 13 amino acids. The V gene end was trimmed by 6 bases and the J gene end by 5 bases; junction bases not matched to a gene: 6. The CDR3 here is CAISGDSSYGYTF. CDR3 nucleotide sequence: TGTGCCATCAGCGGGGACAGCTCTTATGGCTACACCTTC.

V is TRBV11-3 and J is TRBJ1-1; 8 bases align to TRBD1. CDR3 length equals 14 residues. The germline V gene has CDR1 SGHNT and CDR2 YENEEA. The V segment lost 1 base and the J segment 10 bases; nucleotides outside the gene matches: 8. The CDR3 nucleotides are TGTGCCAGCAGCTTAGTCGGACAGGGTGCACGAGCTTTCTTT. Protein product: CASSLVGQGARAFF.

The V gene is TRBV19, the J gene TRBJ2-5; 9 positions agree with TRBD1. The length of the CDR3 is 17 residues. Germline CDR1 is LNHDA and CDR2 is SQIVND (reference sequence). The V segment lost 5 bases and the J segment 5 bases; nucleotides outside the gene matches: 15. CDR3 region: CASSLLPGQGLGETQYF. CDR3 nucleotide sequence: TGTGCCAGTAGTTTACTACCGGGACAGGGTTTGGGTGAGACCCAGTACTTC. The full variable domain, its missing parts supplied by reference TRBV19 and TRBJ2-5, is DGGITQSPKYLFRKEGQNVTLSCEQNLNHDAMYWYRQDPGQGLRLIYYSQIVNDFQKGDIAEGYSVSREKKESFPLTVTSAQKNPTAFYLCASSLLPGQGLGETQYFGPGTRLLVL.

This sequence joins TRBV10-2 and TRBJ1-1; the D gene is possibly TRBD1 (5 bases). Germline V lookup: CDR1 WSHSY, CDR2 SAAADI. The CDR3 is 13 amino acids. The germline V and J ends were trimmed by 7 bases and 4 bases, with 13 bases remaining between them. The CDR3 DNA reads TGCGCCAGCACAATGGGGGGAGGCACTGAAGCTTTCTTT. It yields the protein CASTMGGGTEAFF.

The chain joins TRBV2 to TRBJ1-1, with TRBD1 as a possible D gene (6 bases). Trimming stripped 3 bases from V and 7 bases from J, with 18 bases between. CDR3 size: 15 residues. Germline values: CDR1 SNHLY, CDR2 FYNNEI. The CDR3 is CASSESLTGMGEAFF. In DNA, the CDR3 is TGTGCCAGCAGTGAGTCCCTCACAGGGATGGGTGAAGCTTTCTTT.

The V and J genes are TRBV6-6 and TRBJ2-3; D is unresolved. V lost 0 bases, J lost 2 bases, and 6 bases lay in between. CDR1 and CDR2 from the germline V gene are MNHNY and SVGAGI (reference sequence). The CDR3 runs 14 residues. The DNA for the CDR3 is TGTGCCAGCAGTTACTCGAGACACACAGATACGCAGTATTTT. Protein product: CASSYSRHTDTQYF.

The CDR3 spells CASSSLGQGASRTDTQYF. The CDR3 DNA sequence: TGTGCCAGCAGCTCCCTGGGACAGGGGGCATCGCGCACAGATACGCAGTATTTT. V is TRBV13 and J is TRBJ2-3; 12 bases align to TRBD1. Per germline, CDR1 PRHDT and CDR2 FYEKMQ (reference sequence). The CDR3 has 18 residues. The V gene end was trimmed by 4 bases and the J gene end by 1 base; junction bases not matched to a gene: 9.

CDR3 sequence reads: CASQFREYNEQFF. The DNA of the CDR3 is TGTGCCAGTCAATTCCGGGAGTACAATGAGCAGTTCTTC. The J gene is TRBJ2-1, the V gene TRBV7-9; a possible D gene is TRBD2 (6 bases). The CDR3 is 13 residues long. Trimming cost V 9 bases and J 4 bases, with 13 bases left between them. Per germline, CDR1 SEHNR and CDR2 FQNEAQ (reference sequence).

CDR3 protein: CASREEADSTDTQYF. The CDR3 region has the DNA TGTGCCAGCAGAGAGGAGGCGGACAGCACAGATACGCAGTATTTT. The chain carries TRBV2 and TRBJ2-3; a possible D gene is TRBD2 (5 bases). Germline assignment: CDR1 SNHLY and CDR2 FYNNEI. The CDR3 has 15 residues. Trimming took 6 bases from V and 0 from J, leaving 13 bases between them.

The chain couples TRBV4-3 to TRBJ2-2; D is unresolved. The CDR3 consists of 13 residues. Germline CDR1 reads LGHNA; CDR2 reads YSLEER. V was trimmed by 0 bases and J by 5 bases, leaving 4 bases between them. Here the CDR3 DNA reads TGCGCCAGCAGCCAAGACGGGACCGGGGAGCTGTTTTTT. Translation gives CASSQDGTGELFF.

This rearrangement joins TRBV6-1 to TRBJ1-2, with D possibly being TRBD1 (6 bases). The CDR3 runs 12 residues. Trimming cost V 6 bases and J 7 bases, with 12 bases left between them. Germline V gene data show CDR1 as MNHNS and CDR2 as SASEGT. The CDR3 sequence is CASRPQGSGYTF. The DNA for the CDR3 is TGTGCCAGCAGACCCCAGGGGAGTGGCTACACCTTC.

V usage is TRBV5-1 and J usage is TRBJ1-4; D ambiguous. Deletions cut 0 bases from V and 4 bases from J, with 13 bases between. Germline lookup yields CDR1 SGHRS and CDR2 YFSETQ. CDR3 length equals 16 residues. The CDR3: CASSLVGAAGNEKLFF. Written as DNA, the CDR3 is TGCGCCAGCAGCTTGGTGGGAGCGGCGGGTAATGAAAAACTGTTTTTT.

This clone appeared a single time. The J gene is TRBJ1-2, the V gene TRBV7-3; 9 bases map to TRBD1. V shed 4 bases, J shed 5 bases, and the junction held 14 bases outside the gene matches. The CDR3 is 17 residues long. CDR1 and CDR2 (germline): SGHTA, FQGTGA. This CDR3 reads CASSSGDRDPLGYGYTF. CDR3 bases: TGTGCCAGCAGCTCCGGGGACAGGGACCCCCTAGGATATGGCTACACCTTC.

This chain links TRBV30 with TRBJ2-1, with D possibly TRBD1 on 7 matching bases. The CDR3 is 17 amino acids. Trimming took off 2 bases at V and 0 bases at J, with 17 bases between the two ends. Germline assignment: CDR1 GTSNPN and CDR2 SVGIG (reference sequence). The CDR3 reads CAWSRGSGTDSYNEQFF. The CDR3 bases are TGTGCCTGGAGTCGGGGGTCCGGGACAGACTCCTACAATGAGCAGTTCTTC.

The chain is built from TRBV7-9 and TRBJ1-6, with no clear D. The V end lost 5 bases, the J end lost 8 bases, and 16 bases lay between the germline ends. Germline CDR1 SEHNR, CDR2 FQNEAQ (reference sequence). This CDR3 contains 15 residues. CDR3 bases: TGTGCCAGCAGCCACCCCTCGGAGGGCGATTCACCCCTCCACTTT. Translating gives CASSHPSEGDSPLHF.

The chain employs TRBV2 and TRBJ1-5; 7 bases are shared with TRBD1. From germline, CDR1 is SNHLY and CDR2 FYNNEI. There are 13 residues in the CDR3. V dropped 7 bases and J dropped 3; count of bases not matched to a gene: 3. This CDR3 is CASKQGLNQPQHF. CDR3 DNA: TGTGCCAGCAAACAGGGGCTCAATCAGCCCCAGCATTTT.

The V gene is TRBV7-9, the J gene TRBJ2-5; TRBD1 might be the D (6 bases). The V and J ends lost 5 bases and 2 bases respectively, with 15 bases between them. Germline loops: CDR1 SEHNR, CDR2 FQNEAQ (reference sequence). This CDR3 region has 15 residues. This CDR3 reads CASSQEPTGQETQYF. CDR3 DNA: TGTGCCAGCAGCCAGGAACCGACAGGTCAAGAGACCCAGTACTTC.

The V call is TRBV7-9, the J call TRBJ1-2; TRBD1 is a possible D gene (5 bases). This CDR3 region has 13 residues. V was clipped by 6 bases and J by 6 bases, with 14 bases between them. Germline V gene data show CDR1 as SEHNR and CDR2 as FQNEAQ (reference sequence). CDR3 protein: CASSSDSFDGYTF. In DNA, the CDR3 is TGTGCCAGCAGTTCCGACAGTTTTGATGGCTACACCTTC.

This clone was observed a handful of times. The V call is TRBV5-1, the J call TRBJ1-2, with D hard to call. The V gene's germline CDR1 is SGHRS and CDR2 YFSETQ. The CDR3 is 12 residues long. The V and J ends lost 4 bases and 10 bases respectively, with 14 bases between them. The CDR3 is CASSRSVENYTF. CDR3 nucleotides: TGCGCCAGCAGCCGATCGGTGGAGAACTACACCTTC.

The chain combines TRBV6-6 with TRBJ2-4; D is possibly TRBD2 (7 bases). The CDR3 has 16 residues. Trimming removed 4 bases from V and 5 bases from J, with 18 bases in between. Germline CDR1 MNHNY, CDR2 SVGAGI (reference sequence). In DNA, the CDR3 is TGTGCCAGCAGTTTCACCCCAGACGGGGGGCAAAACATTCAGTACTTC. It specifies CASSFTPDGGQNIQYF.

The V call is TRBV7-8, the J call TRBJ2-1, with a weak D call TRBD1 (6 bases). Deletions cut 3 bases from V and 2 bases from J, with 17 bases between. Germline-derived CDR1 and CDR2 are SGHVS and FQNEAQ. This CDR3 is 17 amino acids long. In DNA, the CDR3 is TGTGCCAGCAGCTTTATACAGGGCCCCTTAGCCTACAATGAGCAGTTCTTC. Protein: CASSFIQGPLAYNEQFF.

V gene TRBV10-3 combines with J gene TRBJ2-3, with TRBD2 matching over 11 bases. The trim removed 4 bases at V and 1 base at J, leaving 7 bases unmatched. This CDR3 contains 17 residues. The germline gives CDR1 ENHRY, CDR2 SYGVKD. The CDR3 nucleotides are TGTGCCATCAGTGGCCAGGCGGGACTAGCGGGCACAGATACGCAGTATTTT. Translation: CAISGQAGLAGTDTQYF.

The J gene is TRBJ2-7, the V gene TRBV11-2, with D possibly TRBD2 on 6 matching bases. V was clipped by 6 bases and J by 13 bases, with 19 bases between them. This CDR3 is built from 12 residues. Germline V lookup: CDR1 SGHAT, CDR2 FQNNGV. CDR3 amino acids: CASRDRRGGAYF. The CDR3, as DNA: TGTGCCAGCAGGGACCGACGGGGCGGGGCATACTTC.

This clone was recorded once. V and J are TRBV27 and TRBJ2-5; possibly TRBD1 for D (6 bases). CDR3 length: 16 residues. The V end was cut by 5 bases, the J end by 5 bases, with 21 bases between. In germline, CDR1 is MNHEY, CDR2 SMNVEV (reference sequence). This CDR3 reads CASSLLSGVRTETQYF. The CDR3 region has the DNA TGTGCCAGCAGTCTCTTATCAGGGGTTAGAACTGAGACCCAGTACTTC.

This rearrangement joins TRBV30 to TRBJ2-2, with no clear D. The CDR3 totals 12 residues. The germline V gene encodes CDR1 GTSNPN and CDR2 SVGIG (reference sequence). Trimming shortened V by 4 bases and J by 4 bases, and 7 bases separated the two germline ends. CDR3 sequence: CAWNTGTGELFF. As DNA, the CDR3 is TGTGCCTGGAATACGGGCACCGGGGAGCTGTTTTTT.